These 21 T cell receptor beta chains originate from one sample sequenced in a study of blood T cell repertoires in COVID-19 (dated by TCRdb to between 2020 and 2021). Library preparation used the immunoSEQ multiplex PCR assay. In its TCRdb copy, this immuneACCESS table keeps in-frame sequences only and misses some clones. Where compared with another copy, unresolved V genes explain less than half of these, and the others have no known cause. Present in this sample are 210,000 or so clones, under 90% of which were seen just once. The ten largest clonotypes hold about 1.8% of the sample. Input material: PBMCs or T cells enriched from blood (not recorded which). The receptors come from a man in his sixties who had recovered from COVID-19.

In nucleotides, the CDR3 is TGTGCCAGTAGTATCACGACAGGGAGATGGGGTGAAAAACTGTTTTTT. Its translation is CASSITTGRWGEKLFF. The chain is built from TRBV19 and TRBJ1-4, with 7 nucleotides matching TRBD1. Germline CDR1 reads LNHDA; CDR2 reads SQIVND (reference sequence). This CDR3 comprises 16 residues. V was pared by 3 bases and J by 7 bases, with 11 bases of the junction left unmatched.

The chain couples TRBV18 to TRBJ2-7; TRBD2 might be the D (6 bases). Germline assignment: CDR1 KGHSH and CDR2 LQKENI. Between the trimmed V and J ends, which lost 3 bases and 6 bases, there was a span of 9 bases. This CDR3 is built from 12 residues. The CDR3 region is CASSPMGGEQYF. The CDR3 nucleotides read TGTGCCAGCTCACCTATGGGGGGCGAGCAGTACTTC.

The CDR3 loop is CASSLHLDYQPQHF. CDR3 coding DNA: TGTGCCAGCAGTTTACATTTGGACTATCAGCCCCAGCATTTT. The chain couples TRBV6-2 or TRBV6-3 to TRBJ1-5; no clear D gene. The CDR3 contains 14 residues. The germline V gene encodes CDR1 MNHEY and CDR2 SVGEGT. V gave up 4 bases and J gave up 5 bases, with 12 bases separating them.

This clone was recorded only once. The V call is TRBV24-1, the J call TRBJ2-3; 11 bases are a match to TRBD1. Germline CDR1 KGHDR, CDR2 SFDVKD. The CDR3 has 16 amino acids. Trimming took 4 bases from V and 6 from J; bases not matched to a gene: 8. The CDR3 sequence is CATSDFRTGGVDTQYF. The DNA for the CDR3 is TGTGCCACCAGTGACTTCCGGACAGGGGGCGTCGATACGCAGTATTTT.

V is TRBV19 and J is TRBJ1-5; 8 bases match TRBD1. Germline V gene lookup returns CDR1 LNHDA and CDR2 SQIVND (reference sequence). The CDR3 consists of 14 residues. The V and J ends lost 5 bases and 7 bases, in that order; junction bases with no gene match: 7. The CDR3 sequence is CASSSRTGSQPQHF. Here the CDR3 DNA reads TGTGCCAGTAGTTCCCGGACAGGGTCCCAGCCCCAGCATTTT.

The chain is built from TRBV2 and TRBJ2-3; 12 bases are shared with TRBD2. Trimming removed 6 bases from V and 4 bases from J; junction bases left unmatched: 5. This CDR3 region has 15 residues. Germline V gene lookup returns CDR1 SNHLY and CDR2 FYNNEI. This CDR3 is CASRPRLAGADTQYF. DNA of the CDR3: TGTGCCAGCAGGCCCAGACTAGCGGGGGCAGATACGCAGTATTTT.

The V and J genes are TRBV12-3 or TRBV12-4 and TRBJ1-5, with D possibly being TRBD1 (6 bases). Trimming removed 8 bases at V and 6 bases at J, with 14 bases between. The CDR3 is 13 amino acids. In DNA form, the CDR3 reads TGTGCCAGCTCATACGGGGGGCTTCAGCCCCAGCATTTT. It codes for CASSYGGLQPQHF.

The chain joins TRBV11-3 to TRBJ1-1, with a weak D call TRBD1 (6 bases). V lost 0 bases and J lost 1, with 9 bases in between. This CDR3 region has 15 residues. The germline CDR1 and CDR2 sequences are SGHNT and YENEEA. CDR3 in DNA: TGTGCCAGCAGCTTAGAGCAGGGGAGGAACACTGAAGCTTTCTTT. Translated, it gives CASSLEQGRNTEAFF.

The chain has TRBV14 and TRBJ1-1, with D perhaps TRBD1 (5 bases). The germline V gene encodes CDR1 SGHDN and CDR2 FVKESK. V lost 0 bases and J lost 7, with 9 bases in between. This CDR3 comprises 13 residues. The CDR3 DNA reads TGTGCCAGCAGCCAAGAATTCAGGGATGAAGCTTTCTTT. This translates into CASSQEFRDEAFF.

This chain links TRBV18 with TRBJ2-7; D is undetermined. The V gene's germline CDR1 is KGHSH and CDR2 LQKENI. This CDR3 spans 12 amino acids. With 3 bases removed from V and 6 bases from J, the gap between germline ends came to 9 bases. CDR3 bases: TGTGCCAGCTCACCGGCCCCCAGCGAGCAGTACTTC. Translated: CASSPAPSEQYF.

This clone was seen more than once but under ten times. The chain joins TRBV25-1 to TRBJ1-1; D unclear. Between the trimmed V and J ends, which lost 6 bases and 4 bases, there was a span of 12 bases. The germline CDR1 and CDR2 sequences are MGHDK and SYGVNS. CDR3 length equals 13 residues. The CDR3 protein is CASRAAVGTEAFF. CDR3 nucleotides: TGTGCCAGCAGGGCGGCTGTCGGCACTGAAGCTTTCTTT.

To note about this clone: The sample carries other DNA sequences with the same CDR3. The chain links TRBV5-1 to TRBJ2-1; 9 bases agree with TRBD2. The CDR3 has 15 amino acids. J gave up 7 bases and V 0 bases, and 5 bases lay outside the gene matches. Germline V gene data show CDR1 as SGHRS and CDR2 as YFSETQ. CDR3 loop: CASSLVAGGRNEQFF. CDR3 DNA sequence: TGCGCCAGCAGCTTGGTTGCGGGGGGGCGGAATGAGCAGTTCTTC.

The rearrangement joins TRBV21-1 to TRBJ1-5; the D call of TRBD1 is as the table states it, not checked on the DNA. TRBV21-1 is a known pseudogene. The CDR3 runs to 14 residues. CDR3 sequence reads: CASSSGTGVQPQHF. The CDR3 DNA follows: TGTGCCAGCAGCAGCGGGACAGGTGTTCAGCCCCAGCATTTT.

This chain uses TRBV12-3 or TRBV12-4 with TRBJ2-6; tentative D call: TRBD2 (5 bases). V dropped 8 bases and J dropped 4 bases, with 6 bases sitting between them. The CDR3 consists of 12 residues. The CDR3 here is CASEGGANVLTF. CDR3 bases: TGTGCCAGCGAGGGAGGGGCCAACGTCCTGACTTTC.

This clone came up a few times. The V and J genes are TRBV19 and TRBJ2-2; 10 bases are shared with TRBD2. Germline V gives CDR1 LNHDA, CDR2 SQIVND (reference sequence). The CDR3 runs to 19 residues. After removal of 5 bases from V and 4 bases from J, the junction contained 16 bases not matched to a gene. The CDR3 is CASSWGRRAGGPSTGELFF. CDR3 DNA sequence: TGTGCCAGTAGTTGGGGTCGCCGAGCGGGGGGGCCGAGCACCGGGGAGCTGTTTTTT.

The chain links TRBV14 to TRBJ1-6; D call uncertain. Germline V gene data show CDR1 as SGHDN and CDR2 as FVKESK. This CDR3 has 16 amino acids. V was clipped by 1 base and J by 0 bases, with 7 bases between them. The CDR3 DNA reads TGTGCCAGCAGCCAAGCGATCAGCTCCTATAATTCACCCCTCCACTTT. Its translation is CASSQAISSYNSPLHF.

The chain links TRBV7-6 to TRBJ1-6; possible D gene TRBD1, 6 bases. This CDR3 contains 16 residues. CDR1 is SGHVS and CDR2 is FNYEAQ in the germline V gene. V was pared by 5 bases and J by 4 bases, with 15 bases between. The CDR3 nucleotides read TGTGCCAGCAGCGCTAGAAGCAGGGGTTATAATTCACCCCTCCACTTT. Amino acids: CASSARSRGYNSPLHF.

The chain joins TRBV11-3 to TRBJ1-1; 9 nucleotides align to TRBD1. The J segment lost 0 bases and the V segment lost 0 bases, leaving 8 bases of the junction unmatched. Germline CDR1 reads SGHNT; CDR2 reads YENEEA. This CDR3 contains 18 residues. The CDR3 DNA reads TGTGCCAGCAGCTTAGAATGGGGACAGGGAGACGTGAACACTGAAGCTTTCTTT. Residues: CASSLEWGQGDVNTEAFF.

The CDR3 nucleotides read TGTGCCAGCAGCTTAGCGGTAGACAGGGTGGGCTATGGCTACACCTTC. Amino acids: CASSLAVDRVGYGYTF. The V gene is TRBV7-8, the J gene TRBJ1-2, with 7 bases fitting TRBD1. CDR3 length equals 16 residues. Trimming cost V 0 bases and J 4 bases; bases outside gene matches: 8. The V gene's germline CDR1 is SGHVS and CDR2 FQNEAQ.

The genes are TRBV29-1 and TRBJ1-2, with D possibly TRBD1 on 5 matching bases. The germline V and J ends were trimmed by 0 bases and 8 bases, with 13 bases remaining between them. Germline V gene sequence: CDR1 SQVTM, CDR2 ANQGSEA. The CDR3 runs 13 residues. In nucleotides, the CDR3 is TGCAGCGTTGAAGAAGGACAACCCGGCGGCTACACCTTC. Amino acids: CSVEEGQPGGYTF.

This chain connects TRBV5-5 to TRBJ1-1; 7 bases match TRBD1. The germline CDR1 and CDR2 sequences are SGHKS and YYEKEE (reference sequence). V shed 4 bases, J shed 3 bases, and the junction held 3 bases outside the gene matches. This CDR3 spans 13 amino acids. The CDR3 DNA reads TGTGCCAGCAGCCTAGGGGGCGACACTGAAGCTTTCTTT. Translating gives CASSLGGDTEAFF.